This TCR beta chain was observed in a study of blood T cell repertoires in COVID-19. Overall study context: Acute-phase and convalescent COVID-19 samples originated in the United States, Italy and Spain. The analysed material was cDNA or gDNA that came from T cells, B-cell-depleted T cells, or PBMCs.

In the source study's methods: Reference gene primer amplification yielded estimated nucleated cell counts. TCRdb's table, derived via immunoSEQ multiplex PCR, lists solely in-frame clones and lacks some. The V and J calls and clone size come from that table; D and trimming were worked out from the DNA. The data show about 23,000 clones, with 70% to 90% seen just once and about 6.5% held by the top ten. The CDR3 length is 16 residues. Trimming removed 1 base from V and 5 bases from J; junction bases left unmatched: 6. The germline CDR1 and CDR2 sequences are SGHTA and FQGNSA. Sequencing was carried out using peripheral blood. This TCR came from a woman of 80 years or more with active COVID-19. J is TRBJ2-2 and V is TRBV7-2; 8 nucleotides line up with TRBD1. The CDR3 region has the DNA TGTGCCAGCAGCTTAGTCAGGGGGCGCGGTACCGGGGAGCTGTTTTTT. It codes for CASSLVRGRGTGELFF.